This entry describes one T cell receptor beta chain. Its antigen remains unknown. These data come from a study of cytomegalovirus exposure and HLA in healthy donors. Study-level findings and limits: A list of around 160 TCR beta chains associated with cytomegalovirus was given.

CDR3 length: 15 residues. After removal of 4 bases from V and 4 bases from J, the junction contained 8 bases not matched to a gene. Germline V gene sequence: CDR1 LNHDA, CDR2 SQIVND (reference sequence). PCR used 60 Vbeta primers and 13 Jbeta primers. Sequencing used immunoSEQ multiplex PCR; TCRdb keeps in-frame clones, though not all of them. Its table lists roughly 100,000 clones. The chain combines TRBV19 with TRBJ1-2; TRBD1 aligns across 8 bases. The source material was PBMCs. The clonotype originates from a middle-aged man in good health and CMV-seronegative. The CDR3 protein is CASSTGQGIFYGYTF. The CDR3 nucleotides read TGTGCCAGTAGTACTGGACAGGGAATATTCTATGGCTACACCTTC.